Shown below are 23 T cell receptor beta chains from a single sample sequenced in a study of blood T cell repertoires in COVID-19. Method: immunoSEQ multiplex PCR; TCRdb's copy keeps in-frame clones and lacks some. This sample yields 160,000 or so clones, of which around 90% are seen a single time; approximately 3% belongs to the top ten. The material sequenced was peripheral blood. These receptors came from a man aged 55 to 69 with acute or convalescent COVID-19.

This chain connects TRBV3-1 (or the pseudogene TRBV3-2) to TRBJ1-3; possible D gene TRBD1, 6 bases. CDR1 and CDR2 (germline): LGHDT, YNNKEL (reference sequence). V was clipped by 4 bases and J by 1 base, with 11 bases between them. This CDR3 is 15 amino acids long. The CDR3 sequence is CASSRGQSSGNTIYF. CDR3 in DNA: TGTGCCAGCAGCCGAGGACAGTCATCTGGAAACACCATATATTTT.

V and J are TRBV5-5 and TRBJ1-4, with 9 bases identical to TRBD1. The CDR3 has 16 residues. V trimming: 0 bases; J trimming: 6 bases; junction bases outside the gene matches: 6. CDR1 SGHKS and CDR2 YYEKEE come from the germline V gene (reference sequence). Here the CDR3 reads CASSLGVQGAHEKLFF. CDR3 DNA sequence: TGTGCCAGCAGCTTGGGGGTACAGGGGGCACATGAAAAACTGTTTTTT. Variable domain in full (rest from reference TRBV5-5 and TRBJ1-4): DAGVTQSPTHLIKTRGQQVTLRCSPISGHKSVSWYQQVLGQGPQFIFQYYEKEERGRGNFPDRFSARQFPNYSSELNVNALLLGDSALYLCASSLGVQGAHEKLFFGSGTQLSVL.

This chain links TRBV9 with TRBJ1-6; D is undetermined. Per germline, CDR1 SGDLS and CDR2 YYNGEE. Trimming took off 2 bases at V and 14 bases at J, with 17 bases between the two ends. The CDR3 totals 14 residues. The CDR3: CASSVSDTLGALHF. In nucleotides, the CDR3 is TGTGCCAGCAGCGTGTCCGACACCTTGGGAGCCCTCCACTTT.

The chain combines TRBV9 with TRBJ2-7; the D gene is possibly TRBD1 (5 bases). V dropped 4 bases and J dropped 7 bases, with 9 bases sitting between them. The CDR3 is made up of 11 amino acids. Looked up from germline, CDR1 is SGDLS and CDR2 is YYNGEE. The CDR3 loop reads CASSNGQEQYF. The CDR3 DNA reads TGTGCCAGCAGCAACGGACAAGAGCAGTACTTC.

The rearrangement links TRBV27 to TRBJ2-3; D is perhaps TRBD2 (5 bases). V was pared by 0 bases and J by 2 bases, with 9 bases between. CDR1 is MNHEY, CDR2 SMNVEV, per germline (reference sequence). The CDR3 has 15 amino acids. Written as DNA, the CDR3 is TGTGCCAGCAGTTTATCGAGGGCCATCACAGATACGCAGTATTTT. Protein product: CASSLSRAITDTQYF.

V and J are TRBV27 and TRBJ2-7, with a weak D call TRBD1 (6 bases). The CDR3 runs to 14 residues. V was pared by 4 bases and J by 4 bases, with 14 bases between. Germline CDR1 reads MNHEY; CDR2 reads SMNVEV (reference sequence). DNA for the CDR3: TGTGCCAGCAGTTCCTCCCGGGACACGTACGAGCAGTACTTC. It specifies CASSSSRDTYEQYF.

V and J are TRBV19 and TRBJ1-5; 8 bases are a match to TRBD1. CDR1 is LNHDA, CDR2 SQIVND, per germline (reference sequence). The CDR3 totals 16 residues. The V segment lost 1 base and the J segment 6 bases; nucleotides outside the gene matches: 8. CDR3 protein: CASSIGQGARGQPQHF. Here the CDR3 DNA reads TGTGCCAGTAGTATAGGCCAGGGGGCGCGGGGTCAGCCCCAGCATTTT. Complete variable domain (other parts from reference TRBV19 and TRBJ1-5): DGGITQSPKYLFRKEGQNVTLSCEQNLNHDAMYWYRQDPGQGLRLIYYSQIVNDFQKGDIAEGYSVSREKKESFPLTVTSAQKNPTAFYLCASSIGQGARGQPQHFGDGTRLSIL.

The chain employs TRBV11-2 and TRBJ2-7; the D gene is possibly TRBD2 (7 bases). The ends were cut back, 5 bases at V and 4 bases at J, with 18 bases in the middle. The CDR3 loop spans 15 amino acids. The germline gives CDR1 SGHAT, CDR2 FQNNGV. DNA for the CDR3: TGTGCCAGCAGCCCATTCGAGGGGGGGGCGTACGAGCAGTACTTC. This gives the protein CASSPFEGGAYEQYF.

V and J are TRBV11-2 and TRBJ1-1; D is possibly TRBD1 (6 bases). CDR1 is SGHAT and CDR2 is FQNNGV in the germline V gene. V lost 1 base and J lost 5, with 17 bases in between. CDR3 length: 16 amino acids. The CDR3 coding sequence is TGTGCCAGCAGCTTAGTTTTCGGCAGGGGTTGGACTGAAGCTTTCTTT. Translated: CASSLVFGRGWTEAFF.

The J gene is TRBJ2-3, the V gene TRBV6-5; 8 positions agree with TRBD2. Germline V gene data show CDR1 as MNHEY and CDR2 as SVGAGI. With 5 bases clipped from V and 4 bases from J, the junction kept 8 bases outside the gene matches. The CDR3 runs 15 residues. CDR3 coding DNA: TGTGCCAGCAGTATGGGACTAGTATCCGCAGATACGCAGTATTTT. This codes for CASSMGLVSADTQYF.

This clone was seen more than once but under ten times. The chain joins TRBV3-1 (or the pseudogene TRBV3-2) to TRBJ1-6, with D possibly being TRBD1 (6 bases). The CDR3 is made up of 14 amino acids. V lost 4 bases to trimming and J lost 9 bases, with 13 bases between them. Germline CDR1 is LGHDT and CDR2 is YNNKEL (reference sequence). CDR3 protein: CASSPTGIGSPLHF. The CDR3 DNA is TGTGCCAGCAGCCCAACAGGGATCGGTTCACCCCTCCACTTT.

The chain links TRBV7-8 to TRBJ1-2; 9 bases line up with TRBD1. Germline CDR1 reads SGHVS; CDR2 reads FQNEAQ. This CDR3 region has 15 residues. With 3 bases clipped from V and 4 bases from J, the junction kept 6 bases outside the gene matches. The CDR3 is CASSFPGTGLYGYTF. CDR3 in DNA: TGTGCCAGCAGCTTCCCCGGGACAGGGCTCTATGGCTACACCTTC.

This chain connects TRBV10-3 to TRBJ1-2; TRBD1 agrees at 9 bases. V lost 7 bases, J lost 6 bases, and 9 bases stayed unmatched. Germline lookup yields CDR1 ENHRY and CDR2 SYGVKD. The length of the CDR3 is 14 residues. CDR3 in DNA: TGTGCCATCACTTCTACAGGGGGCGTCGATGGCTACACCTTC. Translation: CAITSTGGVDGYTF.

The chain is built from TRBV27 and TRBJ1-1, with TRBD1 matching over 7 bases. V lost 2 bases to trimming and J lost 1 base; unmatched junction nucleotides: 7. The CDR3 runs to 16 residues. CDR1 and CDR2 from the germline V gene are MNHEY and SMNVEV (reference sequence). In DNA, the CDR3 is TGTGCCAGCAGTTTACTCTGGGCAGGGGGGAACACTGAAGCTTTCTTT. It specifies CASSLLWAGGNTEAFF.

CDR3 loop: CASSIGTGSGYTF. Here the CDR3 DNA reads TGTGCCAGTAGTATTGGTACCGGGAGCGGCTACACCTTC. The V and J genes are TRBV19 and TRBJ1-2, with D hard to call. The CDR3 extends over 13 amino acids. V was trimmed by 3 bases and J by 8 bases, leaving 13 bases between them. The V gene's germline CDR1 is LNHDA and CDR2 SQIVND (reference sequence). The variable domain in full, with the rest retrieved from reference TRBV19 and TRBJ1-2, is DGGITQSPKYLFRKEGQNVTLSCEQNLNHDAMYWYRQDPGQGLRLIYYSQIVNDFQKGDIAEGYSVSREKKESFPLTVTSAQKNPTAFYLCASSIGTGSGYTFGSGTRLTVV.

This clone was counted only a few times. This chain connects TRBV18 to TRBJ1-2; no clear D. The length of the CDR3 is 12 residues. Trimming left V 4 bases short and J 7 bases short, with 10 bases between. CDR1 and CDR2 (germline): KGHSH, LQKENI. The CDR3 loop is CASSLTEVGYTF. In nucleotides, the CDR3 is TGTGCCAGCTCACTAACTGAAGTTGGCTACACCTTC.

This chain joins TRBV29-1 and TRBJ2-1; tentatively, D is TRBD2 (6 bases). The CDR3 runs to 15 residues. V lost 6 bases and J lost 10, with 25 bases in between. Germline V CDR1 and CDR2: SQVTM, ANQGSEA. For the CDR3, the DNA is TGCAGCGTCGAAACCGGGACTTCCGCGAACTCGGAGCAGTTCTTC. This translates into CSVETGTSANSEQFF.

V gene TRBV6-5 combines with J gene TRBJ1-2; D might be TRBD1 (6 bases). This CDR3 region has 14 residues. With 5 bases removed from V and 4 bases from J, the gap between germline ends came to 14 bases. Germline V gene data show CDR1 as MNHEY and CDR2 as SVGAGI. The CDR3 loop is CASSLYRDGYGYTF. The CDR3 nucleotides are TGTGCCAGCAGTCTTTACAGGGACGGCTATGGCTACACCTTC.

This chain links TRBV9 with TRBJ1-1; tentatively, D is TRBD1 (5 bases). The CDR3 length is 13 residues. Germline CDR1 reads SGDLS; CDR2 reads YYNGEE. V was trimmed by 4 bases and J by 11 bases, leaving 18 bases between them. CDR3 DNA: TGTGCCAGCAGCACCCTCTTGGGGGGGGAGGCTTTCTTT. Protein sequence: CASSTLLGGEAFF.

CDR3 protein: CASSPTTRNYEQYF. CDR3 coding DNA: TGTGCCAGCTCACCGACTACAAGGAACTACGAGCAGTACTTC. The V and J genes are TRBV18 and TRBJ2-7, with D perhaps matching TRBD2 (5 bases). Germline V CDR1 and CDR2: KGHSH, LQKENI. With 3 bases removed from V and 3 bases from J, the gap between germline ends came to 12 bases. This CDR3 has 14 amino acids.

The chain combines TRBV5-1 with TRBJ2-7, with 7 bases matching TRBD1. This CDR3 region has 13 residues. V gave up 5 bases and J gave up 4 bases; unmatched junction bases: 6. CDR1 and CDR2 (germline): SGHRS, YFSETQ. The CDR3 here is CASSSGTEYEQYF. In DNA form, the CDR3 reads TGCGCCAGCAGTTCCGGGACAGAGTACGAGCAGTACTTC.

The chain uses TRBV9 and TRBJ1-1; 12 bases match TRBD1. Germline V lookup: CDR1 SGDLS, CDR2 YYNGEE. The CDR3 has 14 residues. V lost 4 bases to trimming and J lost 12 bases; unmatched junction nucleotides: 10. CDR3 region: CASSPGGQGAWSFF. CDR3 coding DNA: TGTGCCAGCAGCCCTGGGGGACAGGGGGCCTGGTCTTTCTTT.

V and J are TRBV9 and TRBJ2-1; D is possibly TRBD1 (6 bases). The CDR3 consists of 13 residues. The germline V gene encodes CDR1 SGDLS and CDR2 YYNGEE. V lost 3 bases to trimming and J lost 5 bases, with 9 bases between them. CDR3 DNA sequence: TGTGCCAGCAGCGGAGGACAGCACAATGAGCAGTTCTTC. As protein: CASSGGQHNEQFF.